Shown below are 3 T cell receptor beta chains from a single sample sequenced in a study of blood T cells in healthy people across ages. The second PCR ran roughly 7 to 12 cycles with a sample-barcoded 5' primer and J-beta primers. In TCRdb, the 5' RACE reads were re-called with MiXCR into one record per CDR3 protein. The data show roughly 860,000 distinct CDR3 sequences, with 60% to 80% seen just once and 28% held by the top ten. Specimen: blood. The receptors were gathered from a man aged 25 to 40 in good health.

The V gene is TRBV9, the J gene TRBJ2-1, with D uncertain. CDR1 and CDR2 from the germline V gene are SGDLS and YYNGEE. The CDR3 spans 12 residues. Trimming pared 0 bases from V and 8 bases from J, leaving 6 bases between. CDR3 bases: TGTGCCAGCAGCGTAGATATAGATGAGCAGTTCTTC. Encoded protein: CASSVDIDEQFF.

The gene calls are TRBV4-3 and TRBJ2-7, with D uncertain. V lost 0 bases to trimming and J lost 0 bases, with 9 bases between them. This CDR3 spans 15 amino acids. Germline V lookup: CDR1 LGHNA, CDR2 YSLEER. In DNA form, the CDR3 reads TGCGCCAGCAGCCAAGAAACGGCACTCTCCTACGAGCAGTACTTC. Its translation: CASSQETALSYEQYF.

This clonotype has a handful of counts. This rearrangement joins TRBV25-1 to TRBJ2-6; D is unresolved. Trimming pared 2 bases from V and 0 bases from J, leaving 8 bases between. Germline CDR1 is MGHDK and CDR2 is SYGVNS. The CDR3 covers 16 residues. The CDR3 loop is CASSEVQASGANVLTF. The CDR3 coding sequence is TGTGCCAGCAGTGAAGTTCAGGCCTCTGGGGCCAACGTCCTGACTTTC.